The T cell receptor beta chain described here comes from a study of T cell changes during pregnancy in multiple sclerosis. Clones were sequenced by immunoSEQ multiplex PCR, and TCRdb holds only the in-frame ones, with some missing. Counted here are over 35,000 clones, about 94% occurring once; the ten biggest clones make up around 8.1%. V lost 3 bases and J lost 2, with 15 bases in between. The CDR3 covers 16 residues. In germline, CDR1 is WSHSY, CDR2 SAAADI. Source: CD8+ T cells from peripheral blood mononuclear cells, taken in the third trimester of pregnancy. The sequence was obtained from a female donor with multiple sclerosis, enrolled in a pregnancy study. This chain uses TRBV10-2 with TRBJ2-3; possible D gene TRBD2, 5 bases. The CDR3 nucleotides are TGCGCCAGCAGTGATTTAGGCGGGTCTTACACAGATACGCAGTATTTT. Translated: CASSDLGGSYTDTQYF.